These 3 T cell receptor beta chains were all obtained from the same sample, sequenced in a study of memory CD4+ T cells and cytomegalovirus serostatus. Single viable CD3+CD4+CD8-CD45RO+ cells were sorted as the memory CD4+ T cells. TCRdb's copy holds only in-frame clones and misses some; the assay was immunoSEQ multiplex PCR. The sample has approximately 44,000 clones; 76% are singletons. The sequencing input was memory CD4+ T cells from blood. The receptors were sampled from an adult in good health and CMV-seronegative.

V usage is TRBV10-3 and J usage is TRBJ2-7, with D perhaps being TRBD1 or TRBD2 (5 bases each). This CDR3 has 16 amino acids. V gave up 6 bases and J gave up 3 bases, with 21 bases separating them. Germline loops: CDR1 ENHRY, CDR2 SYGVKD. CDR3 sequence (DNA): TGTGCCATCAGGACCGACGGGGCGCTAGGGGTCTACGAGCAGTACTTC. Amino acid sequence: CAIRTDGALGVYEQYF.

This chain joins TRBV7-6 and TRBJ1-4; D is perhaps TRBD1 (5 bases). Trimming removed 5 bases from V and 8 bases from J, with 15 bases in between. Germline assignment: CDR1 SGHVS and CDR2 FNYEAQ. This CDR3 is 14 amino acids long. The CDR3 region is CASSAMGGNEKLFF. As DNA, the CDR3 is TGTGCCAGCAGCGCGATGGGGGGTAACGAAAAACTGTTTTTT.

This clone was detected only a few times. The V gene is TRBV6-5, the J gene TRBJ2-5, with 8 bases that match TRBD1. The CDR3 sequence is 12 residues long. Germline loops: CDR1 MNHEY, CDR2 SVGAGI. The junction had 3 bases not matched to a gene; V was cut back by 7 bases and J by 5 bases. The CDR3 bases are TGTGCCAGCATAGACAGGGGTGAGACCCAGTACTTC. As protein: CASIDRGETQYF.